This T cell receptor (beta chain) was identified during a study of cytomegalovirus exposure and HLA in healthy donors. Findings of the study overall: For most TCR sequences rarity was the rule, although some public TCRs occurred in many donors.

As concerns this clone: Its specificity is not known.

CDR1 is SGHRS and CDR2 is YFSETQ in the germline V gene. The ends lost 3 bases at V and 2 bases at J; junction bases unmatched: 1. The CDR3 loop spans 13 amino acids. It was with 60 Vbeta and 13 Jbeta primers that the PCR ran. Libraries were prepared by immunoSEQ multiplex PCR; TCRdb keeps only in-frame clonotypes and omits some of them. This sample has roughly 120,000 clones, with roughly 71% found just once. Everyone who donated was a healthy bone marrow donor. The rearrangement uses TRBV5-1 and TRBJ1-2, with 7 bases that match TRBD1. The sequenced sample was PBMCs. The sequence came from a woman aged 50 to 60 in good health and CMV-seropositive. For the CDR3, the DNA is TGCGCCAGCAGCTCGGGACAGAACTATGGCTACACCTTC. As protein: CASSSGQNYGYTF.